These 18 T cell receptor beta chains came from one sample sequenced in a study of PD-L1 blockade in urothelial cancer. Assay: immunoSEQ multiplex PCR; the TCRdb copy retains only in-frame clones and omits some. The sample consists of 84,000 or so clones, more than 75% of them appearing once. Described time point: pretreatment peripheral blood. Sequencing was performed on PBMCs, taken around atezolizumab (anti-PD-L1) treatment. The receptors here all came from a man aged 55-75 years with urothelial cancer.

The chain recombines TRBV5-1 with TRBJ1-2; 7 nucleotides line up with TRBD1. From germline, CDR1 is SGHRS and CDR2 YFSETQ. The J segment lost 8 bases and the V segment lost 4 bases, leaving 5 bases of the junction unmatched. The CDR3 covers 12 residues. This chain's CDR3 is CASSRDSLGYTF. DNA of the CDR3: TGCGCCAGCAGCCGGGACAGCCTGGGCTACACCTTC.

V and J are TRBV27 and TRBJ1-1; TRBD1 matches 7 bases. The CDR3 is 13 amino acids. J lost 1 base, V lost 10 bases, and 6 bases had no gene match. Per the germline V gene, CDR1 is MNHEY and CDR2 is SMNVEV (reference sequence). CDR3 sequence: CATLTGPNTEAFF. CDR3 DNA sequence: TGTGCCACCCTGACAGGGCCGAACACTGAAGCTTTCTTT.

The chain carries TRBV9 and TRBJ2-7, with TRBD2 matching 7 bases. Trimming cost V 2 bases and J 5 bases; bases outside gene matches: 16. The germline CDR1 and CDR2 sequences are SGDLS and YYNGEE. The CDR3 contains 17 residues. CDR3 DNA: TGTGCCAGCAGCGTTTGGGACTATGGGGCGGGGAGGGACGAGCAGTACTTC. It yields the protein CASSVWDYGAGRDEQYF.

The genes are TRBV4-1 and TRBJ2-2; 14 bases match TRBD2. The V and J ends lost 0 bases and 5 bases, in that order; junction bases with no gene match: 8. This CDR3 spans 19 amino acids. CDR1 is MGHRA and CDR2 is YSYEKL in the germline V gene. The CDR3 DNA reads TGCGCCAGCAGCCAAGAACCGGGACTAGCGGGAGCAAGAACCGGGGAGCTGTTTTTT. Translating gives CASSQEPGLAGARTGELFF.

V is TRBV10-3 and J is TRBJ1-1; D ambiguous. V was trimmed by 1 base and J by 11 bases, leaving 11 bases between them. The CDR3 length is 12 residues. Germline CDR1 ENHRY, CDR2 SYGVKD. CDR3 residues: CAISEYRGMAFF. The CDR3 DNA sequence: TGTGCCATCAGTGAGTATCGGGGTATGGCTTTCTTT.

This chain connects TRBV11-3 to TRBJ1-6, with no clear D. Trimming pared 2 bases from V and 3 bases from J, leaving 11 bases between. Germline V gives CDR1 SGHNT, CDR2 YENEEA. This CDR3 contains 16 residues. The CDR3 spells CASSLSQKFYNSPLHF. Written as DNA, the CDR3 is TGTGCCAGCAGCTTATCCCAAAAATTCTATAATTCACCCCTCCACTTT.

The rearrangement links TRBV4-1 to TRBJ2-7; TRBD1 might be the D (6 bases). V was clipped by 4 bases and J by 4 bases, with 8 bases between them. Germline V gives CDR1 MGHRA, CDR2 YSYEKL. The CDR3 length is 12 residues. The CDR3 sequence is CASSRGPYEQYF. CDR3 DNA: TGCGCCAGCAGCCGGGGGCCTTACGAGCAGTACTTC.

This clone was counted a single time. The chain joins TRBV15 to TRBJ2-2, with TRBD1 matching over 7 bases. Per germline, CDR1 LNHNV and CDR2 YYDKDF (reference sequence). J lost 1 base, V lost 0 bases, and 5 bases had no gene match. The CDR3 contains 17 residues. CDR3 loop: CATSRDMRGRNTGELFF. CDR3 DNA: TGTGCCACCAGCAGAGATATGAGGGGGCGGAACACCGGGGAGCTGTTTTTT. Variable domain in full (rest from reference TRBV15 and TRBJ2-2): DAMVIQNPRYQVTQFGKPVTLSCSQTLNHNVMYWYQQKSSQAPKLLFHYYDKDFNNEADTPDNFQSRRPNTSFCFLDIRSPGLGDTAMYLCATSRDMRGRNTGELFFGEGSRLTVL.

This clone was observed a handful of times. The CDR3 protein is CASSPTGSSYEQYF. The DNA of the CDR3 is TGCGCCAGCAGTCCGACAGGGAGCTCCTACGAGCAGTACTTC. The chain links TRBV10-2 to TRBJ2-7, with 7 bases identical to TRBD1. CDR3 length: 14 amino acids. V shed 5 bases and J 0 bases; nucleotides not matched to a gene: 4. Germline V gene sequence: CDR1 WSHSY, CDR2 SAAADI.

The chain employs TRBV7-9 and TRBJ2-2, with D possibly matching TRBD2 (5 bases). Germline-derived CDR1 and CDR2 are SEHNR and FQNEAQ (reference sequence). The CDR3 is made up of 17 amino acids. Trimming stripped 0 bases from V and 4 bases from J, with 15 bases between. The CDR3: CASSLARAEGSTGELFF. DNA for the CDR3: TGTGCCAGCAGCTTAGCGCGGGCAGAAGGTAGCACCGGGGAGCTGTTTTTT.

V usage is TRBV7-9 and J usage is TRBJ1-1; 7 bases match TRBD1. With 5 bases clipped from V and 1 base from J, the junction kept 7 bases outside the gene matches. The CDR3 covers 15 residues. Germline loops: CDR1 SEHNR, CDR2 FQNEAQ (reference sequence). The CDR3 reads CASSVLDRENTEAFF. CDR3 nucleotide sequence: TGTGCCAGCAGCGTCCTAGACAGGGAGAACACTGAAGCTTTCTTT.

In its sample, this clone was seen once. CDR3 sequence reads: CASSQNTGVGQPQHF. The CDR3 nucleotides are TGCGCCAGCAGCCAGAACACAGGGGTAGGTCAGCCCCAGCATTTT. This chain joins TRBV4-1 and TRBJ1-5; 7 nucleotides line up with TRBD1. Germline-derived CDR1 and CDR2 are MGHRA and YSYEKL. This CDR3 contains 15 residues. V dropped 3 bases and J dropped 6; count of bases not matched to a gene: 8.

The J gene is TRBJ2-2, the V gene TRBV4-2; possible D gene TRBD2, 7 bases. V was pared by 10 bases and J by 0 bases, with 21 bases between. CDR3 size: 17 residues. Germline CDR1 and CDR2: LGHNA and YNFKEQ. CDR3 region: CATVQRGGTPNTGELFF. DNA of the CDR3: TGTGCCACCGTCCAAAGGGGGGGGACACCGAACACCGGGGAGCTGTTTTTT.

This clone was counted a few times. This sequence joins TRBV5-1 and TRBJ2-7; 7 bases are a match to TRBD2. Germline CDR1 is SGHRS and CDR2 is YFSETQ. CDR3 size: 15 residues. J lost 3 bases, V lost 1 base, and 7 bases had no gene match. CDR3: CASSLKSGKNYEQYF. In DNA form, the CDR3 reads TGCGCCAGCAGCTTGAAAAGCGGGAAAAACTACGAGCAGTACTTC.

V usage is TRBV30 and J usage is TRBJ2-7, with D hard to call. This CDR3 spans 13 amino acids. With 2 bases removed from V and 0 bases from J, the gap between germline ends came to 8 bases. CDR1 is GTSNPN and CDR2 is SVGIG in the germline V gene (reference sequence). The CDR3 reads CAWSLSSSYEQYF. The CDR3 DNA reads as TGTGCCTGGAGTTTATCGAGCTCCTACGAGCAGTACTTC.

The chain joins TRBV11-1 to TRBJ1-2; perhaps TRBD1 as D (5 bases). Germline-derived CDR1 and CDR2 are SGHAT and FQDESV (reference sequence). The CDR3 is 15 amino acids. V lost 4 bases to trimming and J lost 7 bases, with 19 bases between them. DNA of the CDR3: TGTGCCAGCAGCTCACAGACAGTTGGGGTACGTGGCTACACCTTC. Its translation is CASSSQTVGVRGYTF.

This clone turned up a few times. The DNA for the CDR3 is TGTGCCAGCAATGCGGAGAACTATGGCTACACCTTC. Translation: CASNAENYGYTF. This rearrangement joins TRBV2 to TRBJ1-2; D gene ambiguous. V was trimmed by 7 bases and J by 2 bases, leaving 8 bases between them. Germline CDR1 SNHLY, CDR2 FYNNEI. The length of the CDR3 is 12 residues.

In its sample, this clone was seen a few times. The chain employs TRBV10-1 and TRBJ2-1; D perhaps matches TRBD1 (6 bases). The germline V gene encodes CDR1 WNHNN and CDR2 SYGVQD (reference sequence). This CDR3 comprises 15 residues. Between the trimmed V and J ends, which lost 5 bases and 7 bases, there was a span of 18 bases. DNA of the CDR3: TGCGCCAGCAGTTCACCGGGACACGGCTTGAATGAGCAGTTCTTC. This sequence encodes CASSSPGHGLNEQFF.